This is a list of T cell receptor beta chains from one sample in a study of T cells after yellow fever vaccination. TCRdb redid the calling of the 5' RACE reads with MiXCR, one entry per CDR3 protein. The sample consists of about 500,000 distinct CDR3 sequences, roughly a sixth of them appearing once. Specimen: PBMCs, collected less than 6 days after the first yellow fever vaccination. These receptors were taken from a man younger than 30 who received the YFV17D yellow fever vaccine. Both conserved end residues are part of each CDR3. A D gene is named only where the DNA matches it firmly. Size tells how often a clone was seen (once, few, many) or the class of an expanded clone, and some rows leave it out.

>TRBV5-1|few|NA|TRBJ1-1
TGCGCCAGCAGACAGAACCCGGGAGAGCGCACTGAAGCTTTCTTT
CASRQNPGERTEAFF
>TRBV6-2/TRBV6-3|NA|NA|TRBJ2-2
TGTGCCAGCAGACCCGCTATGGCCGGGGAGCTGTTTTTT
CASRPAMAGELFF
>TRBV7-3|NA|TRBD1|TRBJ2-7
TGTGCCAGCAGCTTAAACCCCCAGGGGGCTGGGTACGAGCAGTACTTC
CASSLNPQGAGYEQYF
>TRBV11-2|many|NA|TRBJ2-1
TGTGCCAGCAGAATGTTCGGGGGTTATAATGAGCAGTTCTTC
CASRMFGGYNEQFF
>TRBV20-1|NA|NA|TRBJ1-2
TGCAGTGCTCCGACTCTTTACAGGGATGCTAACTATGGCTACACCTTC
CSAPTLYRDANYGYTF
>TRBV7-2|NA|NA|TRBJ1-2
TGTGCCAGCAGCTTAGTATGGCAGGTCAACTATGGCTACACCTTC
CASSLVWQVNYGYTF
>TRBV20-1|few|NA|TRBJ1-2
TGCAGTGCTAGGTGGCTCCTCTATGGCTACACCTTC
CSARWLLYGYTF
>TRBV9|NA|TRBD2|TRBJ2-5
TGTGCCAGCAGCGTAAGAGGCGGGGGGGAAGAGACCCAGTACTTC
CASSVRGGGEETQYF
>TRBV20-1|few|NA|TRBJ1-2
TGCAGTGCTAGAATCCAGGGGACTAACTATGGCTACACCTTC
CSARIQGTNYGYTF
>TRBV28|NA|TRBD1|TRBJ1-1
TGTGCCAGCAGCACCGGACAGGCCCTTCAAGCTTTCTTT
CASSTGQALQAFF
>TRBV5-1|NA|TRBD1|TRBJ1-1
TGCGCCAGCAGCCCCGGGGACAGGGGGAACACTGAAGCTTTCTTT
CASSPGDRGNTEAFF
>TRBV7-9|many|NA|TRBJ1-5
TGTGCCAGTAGCCTAAATAATCAGCCCCAGCATTTT
CASSLNNQPQHF
>TRBV25-1|many|NA|TRBJ2-4
TGTGCCAGCAGCGAAACCGGGACCCCGAAAAACATTCAGTACTTC
CASSETGTPKNIQYF
>TRBV4-1|few|NA|TRBJ2-2
TGCGCCAGCAGCCGGGGGGGGGCCGGTACCGGGGAGCTGTTTTTT
CASSRGGAGTGELFF
>TRBV7-6|NA|NA|TRBJ2-6
TGTGCCAGCAGCTTAGAGGGGGGTCACTCTGGGGCCAACGTCCTGACTTTC
CASSLEGGHSGANVLTF
>TRBV5-1|NA|TRBD1|TRBJ1-1
TGCGCCAGCAGCGGCAACCAGGGGGCTGGAACTGAAGCTTGCTTT
CASSGNQGAGTEACF
>TRBV7-9|NA|NA|TRBJ2-1
TGTGCCAGCATCAAGGAGGGGGAATACAATGAGCAGTTCTTC
CASIKEGEYNEQFF
>TRBV7-3|NA|NA|TRBJ2-1
TGTGCCAGCAGCTTAGGGGCAGGGGAATACGAGCAGTTCTTC
CASSLGAGEYEQFF
>TRBV30|few|NA|TRBJ2-3
TGTGCCTGGGGTACACTACTTAGTAGCACAGATACGCAGTATTTT
CAWGTLLSSTDTQYF
>TRBV5-1|NA|TRBD1|TRBJ1-5
TGCGCCAGCAGCCCGGACGCGGGACAGGGGTACCAGCCCCAGCATTTT
CASSPDAGQGYQPQHF
>TRBV5-4|NA|TRBD2|TRBJ2-3
TGTGCCAGCAGCCTGGGGAGCGGGGGGGCGGGAGATACGCAGTATTTT
CASSLGSGGAGDTQYF
>TRBV25-1|few|TRBD2|TRBJ2-5
TGTGCCAGCAAGACTAGCGGGGGTGTGTCGGAGACCCAGTACTTC
CASKTSGGVSETQYF
>TRBV6-1|NA|NA|TRBJ2-2
TGTGCCAGCAGGCATGGACCCAACACCGGGGAGCTGTTTTTT
CASRHGPNTGELFF
>TRBV4-3|few|NA|TRBJ2-1
TGCGCCAGCAGCCCTAGCCGGGACGGATCCTACAATGAGCAGTTCTTC
CASSPSRDGSYNEQFF
>TRBV7-7|few|NA|TRBJ1-3
TGTGCCAGCAGCTTAGAACCGGCGGGGAACACCATATATTTT
CASSLEPAGNTIYF
>TRBV21-1|once|NA|TRBJ1-3
TGTGCCAGCAGCTCCCGGGACCCTGGCTCTATAGGAAACACCATATATTTT
CASSSRDPGSIGNTIYF
>TRBV4-2|NA|TRBD1|TRBJ1-4
TGTGCCAGCAGCCAAGGAGCCGGGACAGGTACTTCGTGGACTAATGAAAAACTGTTTTTT
CASSQGAGTGTSWTNEKLFF
>TRBV10-2|NA|NA|TRBJ1-6
TGCGCCAGCAGTGAGAGGGGATGGCAGGGCGATTCACCCCTCCACTTT
CASSERGWQGDSPLHF
>TRBV6-1|few|TRBD1|TRBJ2-1
TGTGCCAGCAGACAGGGGAGCTCCTACAATGAGCAGTTCTTC
CASRQGSSYNEQFF
>TRBV19|few|NA|TRBJ1-5
TGTGCCAGTAGTATAATACGGGGGGCCCCTAGTCCCCAGCATTTT
CASSIIRGAPSPQHF
>TRBV7-9|many|NA|TRBJ1-2
TGTGCCAGCAGCTTAGGCGGGACTAACTATGGCTACACCTTC
CASSLGGTNYGYTF
>TRBV7-3|NA|NA|TRBJ2-1
TGTGCCAGCAGCTTCAGGGGAGCCAATGAGCAGTTCTTC
CASSFRGANEQFF
>TRBV7-9|NA|NA|TRBJ2-3
TGTGCCAGCAGCGTACCGACCACAGATACGCAGTATTTT
CASSVPTTDTQYF
>TRBV10-3|few|TRBD1|TRBJ2-2
TGTGCCATCAAGGGGGCTGGAACCGGGGAGCTGTTTTTT
CAIKGAGTGELFF
>TRBV7-9|few|NA|TRBJ2-7
TGTGCCAGCAGCGACCTGTCGGGCGAGCAGTACTTC
CASSDLSGEQYF
>TRBV3-1|many|NA|TRBJ1-2
TGTGCCAGCAGCCAAAGGGGTGGCTACACCTTC
CASSQRGGYTF
>TRBV7-3|few|TRBD1|TRBJ1-2
TGTGCCAGCAGCTTAACGTCAGGGGGCTATGGCTACACCTTC
CASSLTSGGYGYTF
>TRBV25-1|NA|NA|TRBJ2-5
TGTGCCAGCAGTGACCCCCTGGCAGGCGGGGTTCGGGAGACCCAGTACTTC
CASSDPLAGGVRETQYF
>TRBV18|many|NA|TRBJ2-1
TGTGCCAGCTCCCACCCGGGGAGGAATGAGCAGTTCTTC
CASSHPGRNEQFF
>TRBV11-2|NA|NA|TRBJ2-2
TGTGCCAGCAGCGGGCTGCGGGTTCGTACCGGGGAGCTGTTTTTT
CASSGLRVRTGELFF